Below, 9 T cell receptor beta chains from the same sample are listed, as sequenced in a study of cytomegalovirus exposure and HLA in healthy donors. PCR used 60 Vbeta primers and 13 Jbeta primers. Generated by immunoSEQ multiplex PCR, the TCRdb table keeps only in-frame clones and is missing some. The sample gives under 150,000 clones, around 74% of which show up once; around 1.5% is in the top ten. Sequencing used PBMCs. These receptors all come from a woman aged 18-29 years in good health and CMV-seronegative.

The CDR3 protein is CAWRIAGGYNSPLHF. The CDR3 region has the DNA TGTGCCTGGAGAATTGCAGGGGGATATAATTCACCCCTCCACTTT. V is TRBV30 and J is TRBJ1-6, with 7 bases aligning to TRBD1. Germline CDR1 and CDR2: GTSNPN and SVGIG (reference sequence). The V segment lost 3 bases and the J segment 4 bases; nucleotides outside the gene matches: 6. The CDR3 totals 15 residues. The full variable domain, its missing parts supplied by reference TRBV30 and TRBJ1-6, is SQTIHQWPATLVQPVGSPLSLECTVEGTSNPNLYWYRQAAGRGLQLLFYSVGIGQISSEVPQNLSASRPQDRQFILSSKKLLLSDSGFYLCAWRIAGGYNSPLHFGNGTRLTVT.

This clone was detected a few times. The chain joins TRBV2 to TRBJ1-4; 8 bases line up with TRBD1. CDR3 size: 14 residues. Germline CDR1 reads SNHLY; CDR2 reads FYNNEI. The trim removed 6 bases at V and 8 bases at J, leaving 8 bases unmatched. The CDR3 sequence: CASSEQGGNEKLFF. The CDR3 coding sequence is TGTGCCAGCAGCGAACAGGGGGGTAACGAAAAACTGTTTTTT.

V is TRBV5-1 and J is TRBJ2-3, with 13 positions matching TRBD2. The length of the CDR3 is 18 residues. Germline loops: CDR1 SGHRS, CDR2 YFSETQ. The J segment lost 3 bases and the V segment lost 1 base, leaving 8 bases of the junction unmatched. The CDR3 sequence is CASSLPLLAGGPTDTQYF. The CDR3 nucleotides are TGCGCCAGCAGCTTGCCATTACTAGCGGGGGGGCCTACAGATACGCAGTATTTT.

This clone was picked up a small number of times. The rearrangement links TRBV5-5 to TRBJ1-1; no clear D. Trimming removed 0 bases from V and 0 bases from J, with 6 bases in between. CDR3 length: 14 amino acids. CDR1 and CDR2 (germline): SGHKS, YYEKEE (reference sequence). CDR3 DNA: TGTGCCAGCAGCTTGGATTTAATGAACACTGAAGCTTTCTTT. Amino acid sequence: CASSLDLMNTEAFF. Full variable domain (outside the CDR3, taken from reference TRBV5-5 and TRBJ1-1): DAGVTQSPTHLIKTRGQQVTLRCSPISGHKSVSWYQQVLGQGPQFIFQYYEKEERGRGNFPDRFSARQFPNYSSELNVNALLLGDSALYLCASSLDLMNTEAFFGQGTRLTVV.

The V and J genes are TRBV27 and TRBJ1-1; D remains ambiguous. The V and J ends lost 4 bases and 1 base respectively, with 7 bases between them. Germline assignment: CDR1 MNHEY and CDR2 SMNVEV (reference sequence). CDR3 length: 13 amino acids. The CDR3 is CASSYSWNTEAFF. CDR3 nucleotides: TGTGCCAGCAGTTACAGTTGGAACACTGAAGCTTTCTTT.

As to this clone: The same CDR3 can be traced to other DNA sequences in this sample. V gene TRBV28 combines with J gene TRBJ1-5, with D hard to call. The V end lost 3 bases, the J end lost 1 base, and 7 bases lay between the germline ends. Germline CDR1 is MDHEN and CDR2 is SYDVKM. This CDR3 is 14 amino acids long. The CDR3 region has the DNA TGTGCCAGCAGTTTCCAGATCAGCAATCAGCCCCAGCATTTT. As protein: CASSFQISNQPQHF. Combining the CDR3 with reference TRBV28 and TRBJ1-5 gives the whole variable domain DVKVTQSSRYLVKRTGEKVFLECVQDMDHENMFWYRQDPGLGLRLIYFSYDVKMKEKGDIPEGYSVSREKKERFSLILESASTNQTSMYLCASSFQISNQPQHFGDGTRLSIL.

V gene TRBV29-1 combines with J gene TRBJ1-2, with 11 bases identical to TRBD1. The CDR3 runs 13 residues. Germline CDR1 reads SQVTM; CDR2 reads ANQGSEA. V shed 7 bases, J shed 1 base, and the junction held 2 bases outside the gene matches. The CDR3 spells CSGGTGGNYGYTF. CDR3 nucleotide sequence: TGCAGCGGCGGGACAGGGGGTAACTATGGCTACACCTTC.

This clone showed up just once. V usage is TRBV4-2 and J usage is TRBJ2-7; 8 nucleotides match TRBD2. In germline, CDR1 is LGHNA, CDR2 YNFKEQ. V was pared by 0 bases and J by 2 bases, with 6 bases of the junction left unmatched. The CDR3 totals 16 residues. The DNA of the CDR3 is TGTGCCAGCAGCCAAGAAATGAGCGGGGGTGCCTACGAGCAGTACTTC. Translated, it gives CASSQEMSGGAYEQYF.

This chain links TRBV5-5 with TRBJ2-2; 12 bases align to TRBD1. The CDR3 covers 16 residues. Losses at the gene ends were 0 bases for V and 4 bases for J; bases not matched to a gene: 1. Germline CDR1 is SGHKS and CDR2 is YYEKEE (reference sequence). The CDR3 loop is CASSLGDRGPTGELFF. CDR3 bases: TGTGCCAGCAGCTTGGGGGACAGGGGGCCCACCGGGGAGCTGTTTTTT. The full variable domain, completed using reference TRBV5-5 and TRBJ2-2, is DAGVTQSPTHLIKTRGQQVTLRCSPISGHKSVSWYQQVLGQGPQFIFQYYEKEERGRGNFPDRFSARQFPNYSSELNVNALLLGDSALYLCASSLGDRGPTGELFFGEGSRLTVL.